This T cell receptor beta chain was sequenced during a study of shared clonotypes between healthy human individuals. Many counts were recorded for this clone. TCRdb's copy holds only in-frame clones and misses some; the assay was immunoSEQ multiplex PCR. Seen here are some 660,000 clones, around 73% observed once, and the top ten hold more than 1.5%. The V gene lost 4 bases and the J gene lost 8 bases, with 14 bases spanning the gap. Germline assignment: CDR1 LNHNV and CDR2 YYDKDF (reference sequence). CDR3 length equals 13 residues. The receptor's source is a woman aged 25 to 39 in good health. The chain employs TRBV15 and TRBJ1-2; D might be TRBD1 (5 bases). The sequencing input was memory CD4+ T cells sorted from blood. Regarding subset: CD45RA-negative fraction. The CDR3: CATSNLGRVGYTF. The CDR3 DNA sequence: TGTGCCACCAGCAACCTGGGCAGGGTCGGCTACACCTTC.